This T cell receptor (beta chain) was documented in a study of blood T cell repertoires in COVID-19. Those enrolled, adults aged about 18 to 95 years, came from under 25 US areas. For recovered donors of Cohort 3, there were two negative PCRs, clearance, or symptom resolution. This CDR3 has 15 residues. The germline V gene has CDR1 SEHNR and CDR2 FQNEAQ (reference sequence). The germline V and J ends were trimmed by 4 bases and 5 bases, with 17 bases remaining between them. The repertoire was sequenced with immunoSEQ multiplex PCR; TCRdb's copy has only in-frame clones and lacks some. The table shows under 450,000 clones, with around 87% occurring only once.

Sequences were obtained from PBMCs or T cells enriched from blood (not recorded which). The clonotype originates from a man younger than 45 who had recovered from COVID-19. V gene TRBV7-9 combines with J gene TRBJ1-1; D call uncertain. The CDR3 DNA reads TGTGCCAGCAGCTACCCGCCGACACTCAGAACTGAAGCTTTCTTT. The encoded protein is CASSYPPTLRTEAFF. The variable domain in full, completed from reference TRBV7-9 and TRBJ1-1, reads DTGVSQNPRHKITKRGQNVTFRCDPISEHNRLYWYRQTLGQGPEFLTYFQNEAQLEKSRLLSDRFSAERPKGSFSTLEIQRTEQGDSAMYLCASSYPPTLRTEAFFGQGTRLTVV.